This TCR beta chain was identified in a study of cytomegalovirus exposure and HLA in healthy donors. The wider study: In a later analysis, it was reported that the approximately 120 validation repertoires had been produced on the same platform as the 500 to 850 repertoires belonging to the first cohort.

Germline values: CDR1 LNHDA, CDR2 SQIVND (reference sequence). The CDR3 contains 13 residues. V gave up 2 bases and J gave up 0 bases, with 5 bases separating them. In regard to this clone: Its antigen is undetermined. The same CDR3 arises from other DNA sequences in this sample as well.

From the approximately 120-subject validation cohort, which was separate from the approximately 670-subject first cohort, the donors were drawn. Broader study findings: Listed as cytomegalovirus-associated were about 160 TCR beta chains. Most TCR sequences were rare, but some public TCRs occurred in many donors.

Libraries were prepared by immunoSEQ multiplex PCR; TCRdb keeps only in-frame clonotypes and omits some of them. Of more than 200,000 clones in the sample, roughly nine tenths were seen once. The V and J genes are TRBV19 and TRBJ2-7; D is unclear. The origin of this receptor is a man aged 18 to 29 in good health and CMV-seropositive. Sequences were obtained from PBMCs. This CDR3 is CASSITGSYEQYF. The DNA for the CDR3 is TGTGCCAGTAGTATAACCGGCTCCTACGAGCAGTACTTC.